Listed below are T cell receptor beta chains from one sample, sequenced in a study of vaccination and CD4 T cells after COVID-19. TCRdb itself ran the PCR reads through MiXCR, one entry per CDR3 protein. This table holds about 14,000 distinct CDR3 sequences, less than 80% found once. Specimen: CD4+ T cells from blood, collected after SARS-CoV-2 vaccination. The receptors stem from a human donor who had recovered from COVID-19. The CDR3 runs from the conserved cysteine through the conserved F or W. Fields, in order: V gene, D gene, clone size, J gene, CDR3 DNA, CDR3 protein. D genes are given only for firm matches. For some rows the clone size is stated as once, few or many, or as a class when expanded; others skip it.

>TRBV20-1|TRBD2|-|TRBJ2-7
TGCAGTGCCGGCGGGGGAATGGCCTACGAGCAGTACTTC
CSAGGGMAYEQYF
>TRBV28|-|-|TRBJ1-1
TGTGCCAGCACGGACGGGGGGCACACTGAAGCTTTCTTT
CASTDGGHTEAFF
>TRBV7-9|-|-|TRBJ2-5
TGTGCCAGCAGTCCGACGGGATCGTACCCTACCCAGGAGACCCAGTACTTC
CASSPTGSYPTQETQYF
>TRBV6-1|-|few|TRBJ1-5
TGTGCCAGCCTGCTGGACAACTATAGCAATCAGCCCCAGCATTTT
CASLLDNYSNQPQHF
>TRBV6-2/TRBV6-3|-|once|TRBJ2-5
TGTGCCAGCATGCCCTCTACGCAAGAGACCCAGTACTTC
CASMPSTQETQYF
>TRBV27|-|few|TRBJ1-5
TGTGCCAGCAGTTTATCGGGGGTTCTGGGGTCTCAGCCCCAGCATTTT
CASSLSGVLGSQPQHF
>TRBV19|-|-|TRBJ2-7
TGTGCCAGTAGTGCACGAGGATTAATCAGCGAGCAGTACTTC
CASSARGLISEQYF
>TRBV19|-|-|TRBJ2-4
TGTGCCAGTATGGCGTCCTTAGCCAAAAACATTCAGTACTTC
CASMASLAKNIQYF
>TRBV6-1|-|-|TRBJ1-2
TGTGCCAGCAGGGGTGGGACCCCGGGACCCTATGGCTACACCTTC
CASRGGTPGPYGYTF
>TRBV5-4|TRBD2|few|TRBJ2-7
TGTGCCAGCAGCTTGGCTCTCCGGGAGGGCCAGAACGAGCAGTACTTC
CASSLALREGQNEQYF
>TRBV6-5|-|few|TRBJ1-2
TGTGCCAGCAGTTACTTTGAGGGGAATGGCTACACCTTC
CASSYFEGNGYTF
>TRBV20-1|-|-|TRBJ2-3
TGCAGTGCTAGGAGCACAGATACGCAGTATTTT
CSARSTDTQYF
>TRBV27|TRBD2|few|TRBJ2-3
TGTGCCAGCAGTTTAGGGACTAGCGGGACAGATACGCAGTATTTT
CASSLGTSGTDTQYF
>TRBV7-9|TRBD2|-|TRBJ2-7
TGTGCCAGCAGCTTAGGACTAGCGGGACGAGAGCAGTACTTC
CASSLGLAGREQYF
>TRBV15|-|-|TRBJ2-5
TGTGCCACCAGCATCTTCGGACTCCAAGAGACCCAGTACTTC
CATSIFGLQETQYF
>TRBV10-2|-|-|TRBJ2-1
TGCGCCAGCAGTGAGATAGGCCTTACCCCCTACAATGAGCAGTTCTTC
CASSEIGLTPYNEQFF
>TRBV27|-|few|TRBJ2-2
TGTGCCAGCAGTTATAGCAGACGCACCGGGGAGCTGTTTTTT
CASSYSRRTGELFF
>TRBV12-3/TRBV12-4|-|-|TRBJ2-3
TGTGCCAGCAGTTTAGCGCGGGGACTCGCTATGGGAGATACGCAGTATTTT
CASSLARGLAMGDTQYF
>TRBV28|-|few|TRBJ2-3
TGTGCCAGCAGTTTGGCAGGGATAGATACGCAGTATTTT
CASSLAGIDTQYF
>TRBV20-1|TRBD1|-|TRBJ2-1
TGCAGTGCCGCCGGGACAGGGGTCCCCAAGCAGTTCTTC
CSAAGTGVPKQFF
>TRBV7-6|TRBD2|-|TRBJ2-7
TGTGCCAGCAGCGGGCAATGGGGGGGGATGGACGAGCAGTACTTC
CASSGQWGGMDEQYF
>TRBV7-9|TRBD1|-|TRBJ2-1
TGTGCCAGCAGCTCTACGGGACAGGGGTTCGCTGAGCAGTTCTTC
CASSSTGQGFAEQFF
>TRBV20-1|TRBD2|-|TRBJ2-2
TGCAGTGCTAGCCCCCTAGCGGGAGGGCCGGGTACCGGGGAGCTGTTTTTT
CSASPLAGGPGTGELFF
>TRBV18|-|-|TRBJ1-1
TGTGCCAGCTCACCGGGGACACAGAACACTGAAGCTTTCTTT
CASSPGTQNTEAFF
>TRBV5-1|-|-|TRBJ2-1
TGCGCCAGCAGCTTTTTCGAGTCGGGGAGCAATGAGCAGTTCTTC
CASSFFESGSNEQFF
>TRBV25-1|-|-|TRBJ2-3
TGTGCCAGCAGTGAAGATAGCGCAGATACGCAGTATTTT
CASSEDSADTQYF
>TRBV7-8|TRBD2|-|TRBJ2-1
TGTGCCAGCAGCCCCGGGACTAGCGCGAACAATGAGCAGTTCTTC
CASSPGTSANNEQFF
>TRBV19|-|-|TRBJ1-2
TGTGCCAGTAGTCTCCTTCATCATGGCTACACCTTC
CASSLLHHGYTF
>TRBV19|-|once|TRBJ2-5
TGTGCCAGTAGTAAGGGGGAGACCCAGTACTTC
CASSKGETQYF
>TRBV20-1|TRBD2|-|TRBJ2-2
TGCAGTGCCACGTTAGCGGGAGGGACCGGGGAGCTGTTTTTT
CSATLAGGTGELFF
>TRBV6-1|-|-|TRBJ1-3
TGTGCCAGCAGCTGGGGGGGCTCTGGAAACACCATATATTTT
CASSWGGSGNTIYF
>TRBV28|-|-|TRBJ2-3
TGTGCCAGCGAGAGGAGGGCGGTTTATACGCAGTATTTT
CASERRAVYTQYF
>TRBV7-9|-|-|TRBJ2-5
TGTGCCAGCAGCCTGAATGAGAGGGAGACCCAGTACTTC
CASSLNERETQYF
>TRBV6-1|-|-|TRBJ2-3
TGTGCCAGCAATGTGCGCACAGATACGCAGTATTTT
CASNVRTDTQYF
>TRBV20-1|-|few|TRBJ1-6
TGCAGTGCCGAGGGGAGGGGTTATTCACCCCTCCACTTT
CSAEGRGYSPLHF
>TRBV15|-|few|TRBJ1-5
TGTGCCACCAGCAGAGATCATAGTCAGCCCCAGCATTTT
CATSRDHSQPQHF
>TRBV6-1|-|-|TRBJ1-1
TGTGCCAGCAGTCAACGCTTGATGACTTTCTTT
CASSQRLMTFF
>TRBV7-9|TRBD2|-|TRBJ2-7
TGTGCCAGCAGCTGGACTAGCGGGAGGGCCGTGGGATCCTACGAGCAGTACTTC
CASSWTSGRAVGSYEQYF
>TRBV7-9|TRBD1|few|TRBJ1-2
TGTGCCAGCAGCTTAGGTCTATGGACAGGGTCTTCTGGCTACACCTTC
CASSLGLWTGSSGYTF
>TRBV6-1|TRBD1|-|TRBJ2-3
TGTGCCAGCGGTAAGCCCAGGACGGGACAGATCACAGATACGCAGTATTTT
CASGKPRTGQITDTQYF
>TRBV19|TRBD2|-|TRBJ2-2
TGTGCCACCCCGGCCGGTAGCGGGACGGACACCGGGGAGCTGTTTTTT
CATPAGSGTDTGELFF